The following is a T cell receptor beta chain sequence with its context. The antigen this receptor binds is unknown. Germline is not matched at one junction end, which may reflect a read error. Genomic DNA was isolated from the sorted cells so that the TCRbeta CDR3 region could be sequenced. The immunoSEQ Assay was used for sequencing of TCRbeta CDR3 regions. Entries here come from immuneACCESS through TCRdb and include only in-frame sequences with V and J called. Some clones fail to appear in such tables; in the studies checked, an unresolved V gene covers under half of the shortfall, and the cause of the remainder is unknown. For this sample there are about 5,900 clones; roughly four fifths appear just once. The leading ten clones occupy roughly an eighth of the sample. The data stem from a study of OX40 agonist ivuxolimab in advanced cancers. Study-level background: Ivuxolimab was a fully human IgG2 agonistic monoclonal antibody targeting the costimulatory receptor OX40 (CD134). Intravenous ivuxolimab was administered to patients every 2 weeks at six dose levels: 0.01, 0.1, 0.3, 1.5, 3 and 10 mg/kg. Of the roughly 52 dose-escalation patients, hepatocellular carcinoma was present in about 20, melanoma in some 15, renal cell carcinoma in 9 and head and neck cancer in 9. In the dose-escalation cohort, 75% to 85% of patients were male, and the mean age was 60 years with a range of roughly 20 to 80. Patients were allowed to have had prior anti-PD-1, anti-PD-L1 or anti-CTLA-4 therapy, and around 41% of the dose-escalation patients had previously received checkpoint inhibitors. Three dose-escalation patients achieved partial responses, one with hepatocellular carcinoma and two with cutaneous melanoma. The purpose of peripheral TCRbeta sequencing was to test whether ivuxolimab changed TCR sequence diversity and led to clonal T-cell expansion. The paper covers the monotherapy dose-escalation part of the phase I ivuxolimab trial, which included N of about 50 patients. General findings and caveats noted by the study authors: On average, CD8+ T cells showed more expanded clones than CD4+ T cells after ivuxolimab. Which antigens the clonally expanded peripheral T cells were specific for was not determined. Clonal expansion of both CD4+ and CD8+ blood T cells was observed from baseline to week 6 at doses 0.1 to 3.0 mg/kg. In the 0.1-3.0 mg/kg groups, partial responders had among the lowest normalized peripheral clonal expansion, particularly in CD8+ T cells. Low levels of normalized T-cell clonal expansion were also seen in some patients who did not respond.

Patients with autoimmune disease history or receiving systemic immunosuppression were excluded from the trial. Peripheral blood for TCR sequencing was drawn from every dose cohort at baseline, at cycle 4 day 1 and at cycle 7 day 1. Samples came from an open-label, multicenter, first-in-human phase I dose-escalation trial of ivuxolimab. Adults with locally advanced or metastatic head and neck squamous cell, hepatocellular, melanoma or renal cell carcinoma were enrolled in the trial. Before TCR sequencing, CD4+ and CD8+ T cells were separately sorted from peripheral blood. The CDR3 runs 13 amino acids, cysteine and phenylalanine included. Left in the record is the CDR3 DNA by itself, 39 bases read in frame from the first base. Sequences MNHEY (CDR1) and SVGAGI (CDR2) are obtained from the germline V gene.

This clonotype was sampled from an adult with an advanced solid tumor such as melanoma, head and neck, liver or kidney cancer. Sequenced material: CD4+ or CD8+ T cells sorted from blood, taken in a trial of the OX40 agonist ivuxolimab. Rearrangement joined TRBV6-5 to TRBJ2-7; D gene: possibly TRBD2, on 6 matching bases. The DNA reads TGTGCCAGCAGCTACACGGGGGTCGCGGACTTCCACTTC. This yields the protein CASSYTGVADFHF.